Following are 3 T cell receptor beta chains from one sample sequenced in a study of prognosis after radiotherapy for stage I lung cancer. Two-round multiplex PCR amplified TCR beta CDR3 from genomic DNA. Each TRBV and TRBJ gene had its own primer in the first PCR round. TCRdb reprocessed the multiplex PCR reads via MiXCR and lists one record per CDR3 protein. The sample holds about 16,000 distinct CDR3 sequences, roughly 45% seen once. The source was PBMCs, collected before or after stereotactic body radiation therapy (not recorded which). These receptors were taken from a donor aged 50 or older with non-small cell lung cancer.

This clonotype was counted at least ten times. The genes are TRBV28 and TRBJ1-4; possible D gene TRBD1, 6 bases. The CDR3 has 14 amino acids. Germline lookup yields CDR1 MDHEN and CDR2 SYDVKM. The germline V and J ends were trimmed by 1 base and 8 bases, with 11 bases remaining between them. Here the CDR3 reads CASSLSGGGEKLFF. CDR3 DNA: TGTGCCAGCAGTTTATCTGGGGGGGGCGAAAAACTGTTTTTT.

In regard to this clonotype: One base separates it from a far larger clone, so it is likely a read error. The chain combines TRBV6-5 with TRBJ2-2; D not resolved. CDR1 and CDR2 (germline): MNHEY, SVGAGI. The CDR3 has 13 residues. V gave up 6 bases and J gave up 6 bases, with 11 bases separating them. The CDR3 nucleotides are TGTGCCAGCAGCCTTAGTGGCGCCGGGGAGCTGTTTTTT. Its translation: CASSLSGAGELFF.

Worth noting for this clonotype: It may be a read error: a sequence one base away is much more abundant. The chain carries TRBV5-1 and TRBJ1-4; no reliable D call. CDR3 size: 11 residues. From germline, CDR1 is SGHRS and CDR2 YFSETQ. V gave up 6 bases and J gave up 6 bases, with 6 bases separating them. CDR3: CASKFDEKLFF. For the CDR3, the DNA is TGCGCCAGCAAGTTTGATGAAAAACTGTTTTTT.